The 9 T cell receptor beta chains reported below all come from one sample, sequenced in a study of blood T cell repertoires in COVID-19. TCRdb's copy holds only in-frame clones and misses some; the assay was immunoSEQ multiplex PCR. The data hold 15,000 to 17,000 clones, with roughly 86% observed a single time. The sequencing input was peripheral blood. These receptors were collected from a man between 60 and 70 years old with acute or convalescent COVID-19.

This sequence joins TRBV30 and TRBJ1-5; D remains ambiguous. Germline CDR1 reads GTSNPN; CDR2 reads SVGIG (reference sequence). The CDR3 covers 15 residues. Between the trimmed V and J ends, which lost 0 bases and 3 bases, there was a span of 12 bases. CDR3 in amino acids: CAWSVPFGPNQPQHF. CDR3 coding DNA: TGTGCCTGGAGTGTGCCGTTTGGCCCCAATCAGCCCCAGCATTTT.

The V and J genes are TRBV29-1 and TRBJ2-5; the match to TRBD2 covers 10 bases. From germline, CDR1 is SQVTM and CDR2 ANQGSEA. This CDR3 contains 14 residues. V shed 5 bases and J 1 base; nucleotides not matched to a gene: 4. This chain's CDR3 is CSVILAGAQETQYF. Written as DNA, the CDR3 is TGCAGCGTTATCCTAGCGGGGGCCCAAGAGACCCAGTACTTC.

The chain uses TRBV6-5 and TRBJ2-1; perhaps TRBD1 as D (5 bases). The V gene's germline CDR1 is MNHEY and CDR2 SVGAGI. There are 14 residues in the CDR3. The ends were cut back, 7 bases at V and 10 bases at J, with 20 bases in the middle. CDR3 sequence (DNA): TGTGCCAGCACCCCGGGCAGGGAATATAGGGAGCAGTTCTTC. Protein sequence: CASTPGREYREQFF.

This clone was picked up a small number of times. The gene calls are TRBV19 and TRBJ1-3; D gene unclear. There are 15 residues in the CDR3. V gave up 6 bases and J gave up 0 bases, with 12 bases separating them. From germline, CDR1 is LNHDA and CDR2 SQIVND (reference sequence). CDR3 residues: CASRLTPSSGNTIYF. The CDR3 DNA is TGTGCCAGTAGATTGACACCGAGCTCTGGAAACACCATATATTTT. The whole variable domain, remainder taken from reference TRBV19 and TRBJ1-3, is DGGITQSPKYLFRKEGQNVTLSCEQNLNHDAMYWYRQDPGQGLRLIYYSQIVNDFQKGDIAEGYSVSREKKESFPLTVTSAQKNPTAFYLCASRLTPSSGNTIYFGEGSWLTVV.

The V gene is TRBV11-2, the J gene TRBJ2-2; 8 bases align to TRBD2. V trimming: 4 bases; J trimming: 1 base; junction bases outside the gene matches: 5. This CDR3 region has 16 residues. The germline V gene has CDR1 SGHAT and CDR2 FQNNGV. The CDR3 protein is CASSSGLALNTGELFF. The CDR3 coding sequence is TGTGCCAGCAGCTCCGGACTAGCCCTGAACACCGGGGAGCTGTTTTTT.

The V call is TRBV7-2, the J call TRBJ2-1, with D unresolved. Germline V gene lookup returns CDR1 SGHTA and CDR2 FQGNSA. The V gene lost 2 bases and the J gene lost 4 bases, with 6 bases spanning the gap. This CDR3 contains 13 residues. The CDR3 DNA is TGTGCCAGCAGCTTAATAGAGTACAATGAGCAGTTCTTC. It translates to CASSLIEYNEQFF.

This sequence joins TRBV28 and TRBJ1-4; TRBD1 matches 9 bases. This CDR3 spans 15 amino acids. J gave up 8 bases and V 5 bases, and 9 bases lay outside the gene matches. Germline V gene data show CDR1 as MDHEN and CDR2 as SYDVKM. The CDR3 region has the DNA TGTGCCAGCAGTCCCAACAGGGGGCAAAGCGAAAAACTGTTTTTT. Translation: CASSPNRGQSEKLFF.

CDR3 nucleotide sequence: TGTGCCAGCAGTACAGCAGGGGGCACGAACACTGAAGCTTTCTTT. Translation: CASSTAGGTNTEAFF. V gene TRBV6-5 combines with J gene TRBJ1-1, with 8 bases matching TRBD1. Losses at the gene ends were 5 bases for V and 1 base for J; bases not matched to a gene: 6. This CDR3 has 15 amino acids. Germline-derived CDR1 and CDR2 are MNHEY and SVGAGI.

CDR3 nucleotide sequence: TGTGCCAGCAGTTCTCGGACATTAGACTATGGCTACACCTTC. It translates to CASSSRTLDYGYTF. The chain couples TRBV6-5 to TRBJ1-2, with D tentatively TRBD1 (5 bases). CDR3 length: 14 amino acids. Trimming removed 4 bases at V and 3 bases at J, with 12 bases between. CDR1 is MNHEY, CDR2 SVGAGI, per germline.